Listed below are T cell receptor beta chains from one sample, sequenced in a study of blood T cell repertoires in COVID-19. Assay used: immunoSEQ multiplex PCR; TCRdb lists only in-frame clones, some missing. This table has around 200,000 clones, roughly 84% appearing once. Input material: peripheral blood. These receptor sequences come from an older woman with COVID-19, enrolled during active disease. CDR3s include the opening cysteine and the closing phenylalanine or tryptophan. The order of the fields is clone size, D gene, J gene, V gene, CDR3 protein. The D gene is left open where the match is weak. Size is stated for part of the rows, as once, few or many counts, or as a class when the clone is expanded.

>-|TRBD1|TRBJ2-1|TRBV5-5
CASSASEGALEQFF
>-|-|TRBJ1-2|TRBV2
CASTQGLGNYGYTF
>-|-|TRBJ1-6|TRBV5-1
CASSPKGEGSPLHF
>-|TRBD1|TRBJ2-3|TRBV5-1
CASSPGGLSTDTQYF
>-|-|TRBJ1-1|TRBV19
CASSTVVDTEAFF
>-|TRBD2|TRBJ2-1|TRBV11-3
CASSRGTSGPYEQFF
>-|TRBD1|TRBJ1-6|TRBV27
CASSFWDRESLHF
>-|TRBD2|TRBJ2-5|TRBV6-2/TRBV6-3
CASSIPWRETETQYF
>-|-|TRBJ1-6|TRBV6-5
CASGQNYNSPLHF
>-|-|TRBJ1-2|TRBV6-1
CASSEAGLYGYTF
>few|-|TRBJ1-2|TRBV28
CASSFGGAGGYTF
>-|-|TRBJ1-1|TRBV11-2
CASSLGRANTEAFF
>-|-|TRBJ1-5|TRBV6-1
CASSEERSLGF
>-|-|TRBJ2-2|TRBV9
CASSVSQGGVTGELFF
>-|-|TRBJ1-1|TRBV5-1
CASSTRQSMNTEAFF
>-|-|TRBJ1-1|TRBV9
CASSPRGNTEAFF
>-|TRBD2|TRBJ2-5|TRBV27
CASSALAGGGTQYF
>-|-|TRBJ2-3|TRBV5-1
CASRVAGDTQYF
>-|TRBD2|TRBJ2-7|TRBV18
CASSPSSGRDYEQYF
>-|-|TRBJ1-5|TRBV7-9
CASSLVPGRGSQHF
>few|-|TRBJ1-1|TRBV30
CAWLESFRNTEAFF
>-|TRBD2|TRBJ2-5|TRBV27
CASSPRLAGQETQYF
>-|TRBD2|TRBJ2-1|TRBV12-5
CASGSPPGRESNEQFF